A single sample is the source of the 21 T cell receptor beta chains below, sequenced in a study of shared clonotypes between healthy human individuals. Clones were sequenced by immunoSEQ multiplex PCR, and TCRdb holds only the in-frame ones, with some missing. Of some 2.4 million clones listed, approximately 93% were seen once; the top ten hold roughly 0.36%. The sequencing sample was made of naive CD4+ T cells from PBMCs. Described subset: CD45RA+ positively selected. These receptors came from a man aged 18 to 35 in good health. Some clones in this sample may be carry-over from other donors' samples.

The chain has TRBV18 and TRBJ2-2, with TRBD2 as a possible D gene (5 bases). The V end lost 2 bases, the J end lost 2 bases, and 18 bases lay between the germline ends. This CDR3 spans 18 amino acids. The germline CDR1 and CDR2 sequences are KGHSH and LQKENI. This CDR3 reads CASSPSVVLGRNTGELFF. The CDR3 DNA is TGTGCCAGCTCACCAAGTGTCGTCCTAGGGAGAAACACCGGGGAGCTGTTTTTT.

This clone appeared once. The chain employs TRBV28 and TRBJ2-7, with D perhaps matching TRBD1 (6 bases). Trimming removed 10 bases at V and 1 base at J, with 17 bases between. The CDR3 consists of 14 residues. From germline, CDR1 is MDHEN and CDR2 SYDVKM. This CDR3 reads CAISGQGSSYEQYF. CDR3 nucleotide sequence: TGTGCCATCTCTGGGCAGGGGTCATCCTACGAGCAGTACTTC.

The chain employs TRBV6-1 and TRBJ2-7; 12 bases agree with TRBD1. V gave up 2 bases and J gave up 5 bases; unmatched junction bases: 4. Germline V gene data show CDR1 as MNHNS and CDR2 as SASEGT. The CDR3 spans 15 residues. As DNA, the CDR3 is TGTGCCAGCAGTGAACCGGGACAGGGGGCGGACGAGCAGTACTTC. As protein: CASSEPGQGADEQYF.

V gene TRBV7-6 combines with J gene TRBJ2-5; TRBD2 matches at 11 bases. The germline V gene encodes CDR1 SGHVS and CDR2 FNYEAQ. This CDR3 region has 16 residues. The junction had 7 bases not matched to a gene; V was cut back by 2 bases and J by 5 bases. The CDR3 coding sequence is TGTGCCAGCAGCTTAAGTAGCGGGAGGGCCCTTGAGACCCAGTACTTC. Protein product: CASSLSSGRALETQYF.

The genes are TRBV7-2 and TRBJ1-4, with a possible D match to TRBD1 (5 bases). The CDR3 totals 17 residues. Germline CDR1 SGHTA, CDR2 FQGNSA. V lost 1 base, J lost 5 bases, and 17 bases lay in between. This CDR3 is CASSLGGSGRANEKLFF. DNA for the CDR3: TGTGCCAGCAGCTTAGGCGGGTCGGGCAGGGCCAATGAAAAACTGTTTTTT.

A single count supports this clone. Other nucleotide sequences from this sample produce the same CDR3. The V and J genes are TRBV5-1 and TRBJ1-2; 7 nucleotides agree with TRBD1. CDR1 is SGHRS and CDR2 is YFSETQ in the germline V gene. The CDR3 contains 13 residues. The junction had 3 bases not matched to a gene; V was cut back by 3 bases and J by 4 bases. In DNA form, the CDR3 reads TGCGCCAGCAGCTCGGGACAGTCCTATGGCTACACCTTC. Protein product: CASSSGQSYGYTF. The whole variable domain, filled in from reference TRBV5-1 and TRBJ1-2, reads KAGVTQTPRYLIKTRGQQVTLSCSPISGHRSVSWYQQTPGQGLQFLFEYFSETQRNKGNFPGRFSGRQFSNSRSEMNVSTLELGDSALYLCASSSGQSYGYTFGSGTRLTVV.

The chain couples TRBV4-1 to TRBJ2-5, with unresolved D. CDR3 length: 15 amino acids. From germline, CDR1 is MGHRA and CDR2 YSYEKL. Trimming removed 0 bases from V and 5 bases from J, with 13 bases in between. This chain's CDR3 is CASSQDSRWAETQYF. CDR3 bases: TGCGCCAGCAGCCAAGATAGTAGGTGGGCGGAGACCCAGTACTTC.

This chain connects TRBV7-2 to TRBJ2-1; a possible D gene is TRBD2 (6 bases). Germline CDR1 is SGHTA and CDR2 is FQGNSA. Trimming removed 5 bases at V and 6 bases at J, with 17 bases between. The CDR3 totals 15 residues. In nucleotides, the CDR3 is TGTGCCAGCAGCCCCGTCCAGGGAGGAGGCAATGAGCAGTTCTTC. Translating gives CASSPVQGGGNEQFF.

The rearrangement uses TRBV12-5 and TRBJ2-3; D is perhaps TRBD1 or TRBD2 (5 bases each). This CDR3 spans 12 amino acids. Germline V gene data show CDR1 as LGHNT and CDR2 as FRNRAP. Trimming cost V 2 bases and J 6 bases, with 6 bases left between them. CDR3 amino acids: CASGLWGDTQYF. In nucleotides, the CDR3 is TGTGCTAGTGGTTTGTGGGGGGATACGCAGTATTTT.

The V call is TRBV5-1, the J call TRBJ1-1, with D maybe TRBD1 (5 bases). Germline V lookup: CDR1 SGHRS, CDR2 YFSETQ. The CDR3 runs to 16 residues. Deletions cut 0 bases from V and 0 bases from J, with 12 bases between. Here the CDR3 DNA reads TGCGCCAGCAGCTTGGCGGCGAGGGGATTGAACACTGAAGCTTTCTTT. This codes for CASSLAARGLNTEAFF.

The V call is TRBV5-4, the J call TRBJ2-1; D is undetermined. This CDR3 is 13 amino acids long. Trimming took off 3 bases at V and 9 bases at J, with 13 bases between the two ends. Germline CDR1 SGHNT, CDR2 YYREEE (reference sequence). The CDR3 DNA is TGTGCCAGCAGCTCGGGCGGCCGCCCTGAGCAGTTCTTC. It translates to CASSSGGRPEQFF.

The V gene is TRBV7-8, the J gene TRBJ2-2, with TRBD1 identical over 7 bases. Trimming removed 5 bases from V and 3 bases from J; junction bases left unmatched: 6. The CDR3 has 15 residues. Per the germline V gene, CDR1 is SGHVS and CDR2 is FQNEAQ. CDR3 residues: CASSRDRVDTGELFF. For the CDR3, the DNA is TGTGCCAGCAGCCGAGACAGGGTCGACACCGGGGAGCTGTTTTTT.

The DNA of the CDR3 is TGTGCCTGGAGTGTAAGCCGAAACAGGGACTCCACAGATACGCAGTATTTT. The encoded protein is CAWSVSRNRDSTDTQYF. The chain links TRBV30 to TRBJ2-3; D is tentatively TRBD1 or TRBD2 (6 bases each). The CDR3 consists of 17 residues. With 0 bases removed from V and 2 bases from J, the gap between germline ends came to 18 bases. CDR1 is GTSNPN and CDR2 is SVGIG in the germline V gene (reference sequence).

This chain links TRBV5-6 with TRBJ1-1; D call uncertain. The CDR3 has 15 residues. Trimming took off 1 base at V and 8 bases at J, with 18 bases between the two ends. Germline V CDR1 and CDR2: SGHDT, YYEEEE. CDR3 amino acids: CASSLLTFPQVEAFF. Written as DNA, the CDR3 is TGTGCCAGCAGCTTGCTTACATTCCCCCAGGTGGAAGCTTTCTTT.

The V and J genes are TRBV6-1 and TRBJ2-4; D perhaps matches TRBD2 (5 bases). This CDR3 has 12 residues. Germline V gene sequence: CDR1 MNHNS, CDR2 SASEGT. Trimming left V 5 bases short and J 6 bases short, with 8 bases between. This CDR3 reads CASSSEGNIQYF. The DNA for the CDR3 is TGTGCCAGCAGTTCCGAGGGAAACATTCAGTACTTC.

The chain is built from TRBV21-1 and TRBJ1-1. TRBV21-1 is an annotated pseudogene. The length of the CDR3 is 17 residues. Here the CDR3 DNA reads TGTGCCAGCAGCTGCCGGGCATTTATGACCCCGGGGGTATATGCTTTCTTT. This codes for CASSCRAFMTPGVYAFF.

This rearrangement joins TRBV18 to TRBJ1-2; D is unresolved. V gave up 3 bases and J gave up 14 bases, with 13 bases separating them. The V gene's germline CDR1 is KGHSH and CDR2 LQKENI. The CDR3 totals 11 residues. The CDR3 region is CASSPSSAKTF. The CDR3 DNA sequence: TGTGCCAGCTCACCGTCATCGGCGAAAACCTTC.

The V call is TRBV18, the J call TRBJ2-2, with 7 bases matching TRBD1. Germline V gene data show CDR1 as KGHSH and CDR2 as LQKENI. This CDR3 region has 14 residues. The V segment lost 5 bases and the J segment 6 bases; nucleotides outside the gene matches: 6. This CDR3 is CASSNYRGSGELFF. The CDR3 DNA follows: TGTGCCAGCTCAAATTACAGGGGTTCCGGGGAGCTGTTTTTT.

The chain uses TRBV4-1 and TRBJ2-5; 10 bases fit TRBD2. V was clipped by 2 bases and J by 4 bases; unmatched bases: 13. This CDR3 comprises 18 residues. The germline CDR1 and CDR2 sequences are MGHRA and YSYEKL. Written as DNA, the CDR3 is TGCGCCAGCAGCCAACAAGAAGGGGCTAGCGGGAGATTAGAGACCCAGTACTTC. This encodes CASSQQEGASGRLETQYF.

V is TRBV4-3 and J is TRBJ2-5, with TRBD2 matching 8 bases. Per germline, CDR1 LGHNA and CDR2 YSLEER. Losses at the gene ends were 3 bases for V and 2 bases for J; bases not matched to a gene: 8. The CDR3 totals 16 residues. CDR3 DNA sequence: TGCGCCAGCAGCCACAAGTATAGCGGGGAACAAGAGACCCAGTACTTC. This gives the protein CASSHKYSGEQETQYF.

Concerning this clone: Other DNA sequences in this specimen translate into the identical CDR3. The chain has TRBV5-1 and TRBJ1-5, with 9 bases aligning to TRBD1. V shed 0 bases, J shed 5 bases, and the junction held 3 bases outside the gene matches. Germline CDR1 reads SGHRS; CDR2 reads YFSETQ. This CDR3 region has 15 residues. The CDR3 DNA is TGCGCCAGCAGCTTGGCGGGACAGGGCGATCAGCCCCAGCATTTT. It yields the protein CASSLAGQGDQPQHF.